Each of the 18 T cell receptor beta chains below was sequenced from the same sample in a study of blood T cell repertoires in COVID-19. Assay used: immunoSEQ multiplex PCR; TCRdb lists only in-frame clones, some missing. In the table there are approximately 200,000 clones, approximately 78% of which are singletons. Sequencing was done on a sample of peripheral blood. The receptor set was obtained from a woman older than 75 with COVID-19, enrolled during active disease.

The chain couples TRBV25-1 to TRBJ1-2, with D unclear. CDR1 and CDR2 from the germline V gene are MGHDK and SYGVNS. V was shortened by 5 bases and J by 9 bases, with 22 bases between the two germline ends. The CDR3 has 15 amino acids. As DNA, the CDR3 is TGTGCCAGCAGTCCACCGGGATCCGGGGAAGGAAGCTACACCTTC. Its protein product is CASSPPGSGEGSYTF.

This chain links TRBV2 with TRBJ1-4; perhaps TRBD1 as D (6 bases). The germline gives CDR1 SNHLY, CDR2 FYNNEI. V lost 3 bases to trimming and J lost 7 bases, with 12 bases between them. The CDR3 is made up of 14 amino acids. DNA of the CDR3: TGTGCCAGCAGTGATAGGGAAGGGGGTGAAAAACTGTTTTTT. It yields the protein CASSDREGGEKLFF.

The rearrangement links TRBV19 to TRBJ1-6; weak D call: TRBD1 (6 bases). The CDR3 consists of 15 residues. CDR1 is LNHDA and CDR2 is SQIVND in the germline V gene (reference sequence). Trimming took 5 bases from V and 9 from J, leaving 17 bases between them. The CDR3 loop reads CASSLIQGGGSPLHF. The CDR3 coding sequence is TGTGCCAGTAGTCTAATACAGGGAGGGGGTTCACCCCTCCACTTT. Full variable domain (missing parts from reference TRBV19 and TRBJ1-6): DGGITQSPKYLFRKEGQNVTLSCEQNLNHDAMYWYRQDPGQGLRLIYYSQIVNDFQKGDIAEGYSVSREKKESFPLTVTSAQKNPTAFYLCASSLIQGGGSPLHFGNGTRLTVT.

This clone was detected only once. The CDR3 is CASSYYGTEAFF. CDR3 sequence (DNA): TGTGCCAGCAGTTACTACGGGACTGAAGCTTTCTTT. This chain uses TRBV6-5 with TRBJ1-1; no clear D. CDR1 MNHEY and CDR2 SVGAGI come from the germline V gene. Trimming cost V 1 base and J 5 bases, with 5 bases left between them. This CDR3 spans 12 amino acids.

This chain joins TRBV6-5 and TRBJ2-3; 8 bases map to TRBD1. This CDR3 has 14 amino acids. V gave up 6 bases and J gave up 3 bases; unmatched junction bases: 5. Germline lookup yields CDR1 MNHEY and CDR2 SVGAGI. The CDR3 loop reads CASSLDRVTDTQYF. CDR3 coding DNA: TGTGCCAGCAGCCTGGACAGGGTGACAGATACGCAGTATTTT.

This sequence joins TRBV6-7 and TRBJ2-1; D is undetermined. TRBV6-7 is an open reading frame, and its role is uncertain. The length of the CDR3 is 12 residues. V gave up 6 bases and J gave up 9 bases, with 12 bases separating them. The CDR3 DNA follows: TGTGCCAGCAGGACAACGGATGGTGAGCAGTTCTTC. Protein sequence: CASRTTDGEQFF.

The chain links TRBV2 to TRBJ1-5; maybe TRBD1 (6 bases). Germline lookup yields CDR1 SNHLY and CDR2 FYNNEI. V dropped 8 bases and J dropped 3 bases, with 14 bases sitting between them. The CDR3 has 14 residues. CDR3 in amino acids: CASVGGADNQPQHF. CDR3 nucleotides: TGTGCCAGCGTTGGGGGGGCGGACAATCAGCCCCAGCATTTT.

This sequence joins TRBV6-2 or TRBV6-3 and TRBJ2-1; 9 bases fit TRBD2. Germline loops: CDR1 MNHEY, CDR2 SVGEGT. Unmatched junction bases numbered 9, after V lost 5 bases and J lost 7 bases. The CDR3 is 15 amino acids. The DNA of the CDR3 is TGTGCCAGCAGTGACCGCGGGGGGGCCCGAAATGAGCAGTTCTTC. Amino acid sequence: CASSDRGGARNEQFF.

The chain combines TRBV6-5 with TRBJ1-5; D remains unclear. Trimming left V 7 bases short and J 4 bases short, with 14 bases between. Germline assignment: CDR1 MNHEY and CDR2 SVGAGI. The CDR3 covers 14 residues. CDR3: CASIPGGVNQPQHF. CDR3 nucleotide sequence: TGTGCCAGCATCCCCGGCGGGGTGAATCAGCCCCAGCATTTT.

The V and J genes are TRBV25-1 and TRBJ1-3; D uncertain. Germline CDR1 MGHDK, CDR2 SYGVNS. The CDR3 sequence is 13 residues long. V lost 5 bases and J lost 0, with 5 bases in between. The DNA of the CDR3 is TGTGCCAGCAGTTTACACTCTGGAAACACCATATATTTT. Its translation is CASSLHSGNTIYF.

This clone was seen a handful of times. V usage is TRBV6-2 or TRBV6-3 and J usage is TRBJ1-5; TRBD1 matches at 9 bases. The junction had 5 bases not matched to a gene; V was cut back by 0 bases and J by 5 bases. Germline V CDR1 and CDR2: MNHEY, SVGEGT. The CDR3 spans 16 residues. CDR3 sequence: CASSYSKGQGYQPQHF. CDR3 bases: TGTGCCAGCAGTTACTCGAAGGGACAGGGCTATCAGCCCCAGCATTTT.

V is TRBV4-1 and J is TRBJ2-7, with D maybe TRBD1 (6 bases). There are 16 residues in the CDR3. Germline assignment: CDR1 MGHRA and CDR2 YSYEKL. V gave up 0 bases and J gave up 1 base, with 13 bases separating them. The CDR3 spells CASSQEIGGQSYEQYF. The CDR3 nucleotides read TGCGCCAGCAGCCAAGAAATTGGCGGACAGTCCTACGAGCAGTACTTC.

The CDR3 bases are TGTGCCAGCAGCTTGGCCGGGGAGAGCTCCTACAATGAGCAGTTCTTC. This translates into CASSLAGESSYNEQFF. J is TRBJ2-1 and V is TRBV5-4, with D maybe TRBD2 (5 bases). V lost 0 bases, J lost 0 bases, and 10 bases lay in between. The CDR3 covers 16 residues. CDR1 is SGHNT, CDR2 YYREEE, per germline (reference sequence). The whole variable domain, filled in from reference TRBV5-4 and TRBJ2-1, reads ETGVTQSPTHLIKTRGQQVTLRCSSQSGHNTVSWYQQALGQGPQFIFQYYREEENGRGNFPPRFSGLQFPNYSSELNVNALELDDSALYLCASSLAGESSYNEQFFGPGTRLTVL.

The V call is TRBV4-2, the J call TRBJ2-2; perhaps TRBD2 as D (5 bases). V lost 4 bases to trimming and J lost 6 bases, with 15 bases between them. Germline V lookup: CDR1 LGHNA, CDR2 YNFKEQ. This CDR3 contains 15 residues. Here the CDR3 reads CASSPRARRSGELFF. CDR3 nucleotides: TGTGCCAGCAGCCCGAGGGCCAGGAGGTCCGGGGAGCTGTTTTTT.

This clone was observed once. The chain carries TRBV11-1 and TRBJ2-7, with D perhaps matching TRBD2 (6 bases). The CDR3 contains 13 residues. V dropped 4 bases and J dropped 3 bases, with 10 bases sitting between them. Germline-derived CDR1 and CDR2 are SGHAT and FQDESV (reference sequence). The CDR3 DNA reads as TGTGCCAGCAGCTCTTGGACTAACTACGAGCAGTACTTC. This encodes CASSSWTNYEQYF.

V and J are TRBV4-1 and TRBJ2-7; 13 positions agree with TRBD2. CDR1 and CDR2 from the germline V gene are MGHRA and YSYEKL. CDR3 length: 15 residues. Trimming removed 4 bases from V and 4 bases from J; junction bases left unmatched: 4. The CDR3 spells CASSLGLAGVYEQYF. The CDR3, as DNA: TGCGCCAGCAGCCTAGGACTAGCGGGAGTTTACGAGCAGTACTTC.

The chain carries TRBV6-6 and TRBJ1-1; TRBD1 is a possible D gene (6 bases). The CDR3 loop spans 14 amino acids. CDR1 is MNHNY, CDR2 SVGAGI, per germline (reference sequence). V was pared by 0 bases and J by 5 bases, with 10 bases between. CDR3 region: CASSYSDRKTEAFF. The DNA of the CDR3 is TGTGCCAGCAGTTACTCAGACAGGAAAACTGAAGCTTTCTTT.

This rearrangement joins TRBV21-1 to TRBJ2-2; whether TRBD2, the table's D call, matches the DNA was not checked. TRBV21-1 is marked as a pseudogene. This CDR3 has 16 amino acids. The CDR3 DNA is TGTGCCAGCAGCATAGCGGGAGAGTGGAAGACCGGGGAGCTGTTTTTT. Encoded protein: CASSIAGEWKTGELFF.